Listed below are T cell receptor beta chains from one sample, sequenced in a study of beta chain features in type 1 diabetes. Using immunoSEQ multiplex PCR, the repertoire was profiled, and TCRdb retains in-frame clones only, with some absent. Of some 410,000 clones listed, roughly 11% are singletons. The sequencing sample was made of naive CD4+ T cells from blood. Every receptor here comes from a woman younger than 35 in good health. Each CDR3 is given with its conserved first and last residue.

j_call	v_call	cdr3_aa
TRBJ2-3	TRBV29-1	CSVHYPRTDTQYF
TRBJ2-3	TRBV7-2	CASSLGGRARGDTQYF
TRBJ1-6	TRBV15	CATSRDRQGQLDNSPLHF
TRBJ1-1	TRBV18	CASSPYGGGNTEAFF
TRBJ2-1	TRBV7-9	CASSFRLEQFF
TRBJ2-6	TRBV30	CAWSTSGRAAGANVLTF
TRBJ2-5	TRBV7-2	CASSRGWPEGAQYF
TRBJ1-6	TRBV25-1	CASSAQGQYNSPLHF
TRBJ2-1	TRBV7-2	CASSLIGNSYNEQFF
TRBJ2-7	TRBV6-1	CASSQDRVTYEQYF
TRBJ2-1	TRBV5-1	CASSFGQLSDEQFF
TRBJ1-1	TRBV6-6	CASSYGYNTEAFF
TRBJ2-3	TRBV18	CASSASRQGITDTQYF
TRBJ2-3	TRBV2	CASSWTSGTDTQYF
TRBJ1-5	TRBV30	CAWSGGGFSNQPQHF
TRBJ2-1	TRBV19	CASRPGGLSEQFF
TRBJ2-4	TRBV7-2	CASSLYPQYGNIQYF
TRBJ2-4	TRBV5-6	CASSLWRQGKYIQYF
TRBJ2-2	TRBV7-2	CASSLALGNTGELFF
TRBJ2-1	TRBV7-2	CASRQYGKGSTQFF
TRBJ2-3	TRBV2	CASMATSVPYF
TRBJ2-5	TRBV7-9	CASSTGQLHSQETQYF
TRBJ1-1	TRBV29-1	CSVEGAQGIVTEAFF
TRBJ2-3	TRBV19	CASSIAGLAVDTQYF
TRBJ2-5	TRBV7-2	CASSSYQETQYF
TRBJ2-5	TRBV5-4	CASSLTSSGGAGTQYF
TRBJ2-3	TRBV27	CASSFRTPSTDTQYF
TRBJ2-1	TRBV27	CASSLRRESGNEQFF
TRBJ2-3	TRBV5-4	CASKGAWESDTQYF
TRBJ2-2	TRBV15	CAVTRNTGELFF
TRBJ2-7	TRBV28	CASTPPGAYEQYF
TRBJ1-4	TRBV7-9	CASSLRFVGALFF
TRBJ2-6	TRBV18	CASSPIRPFLTF
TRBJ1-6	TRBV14	CASSQTGGSPLHF
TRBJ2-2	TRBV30	CAWNRGTGELFF
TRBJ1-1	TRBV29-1	CSVGSGLNTEAFF
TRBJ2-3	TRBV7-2	CASREGQGNTDTQYF
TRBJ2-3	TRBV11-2	CASSLTRTVGDTQYF